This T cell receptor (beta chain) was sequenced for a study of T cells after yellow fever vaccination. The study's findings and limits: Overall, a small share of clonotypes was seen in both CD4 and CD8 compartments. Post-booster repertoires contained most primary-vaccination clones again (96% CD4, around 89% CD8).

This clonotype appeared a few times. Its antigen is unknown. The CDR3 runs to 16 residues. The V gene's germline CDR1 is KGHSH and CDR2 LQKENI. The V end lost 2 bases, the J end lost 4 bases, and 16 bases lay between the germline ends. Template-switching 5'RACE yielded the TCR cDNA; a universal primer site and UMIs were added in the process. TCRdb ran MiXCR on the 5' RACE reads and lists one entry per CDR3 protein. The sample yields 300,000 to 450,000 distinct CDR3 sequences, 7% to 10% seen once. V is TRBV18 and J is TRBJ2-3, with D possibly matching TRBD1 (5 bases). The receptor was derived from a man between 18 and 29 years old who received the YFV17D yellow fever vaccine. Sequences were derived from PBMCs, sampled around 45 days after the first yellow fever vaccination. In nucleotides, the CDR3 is TGTGCCAGCTCACCAGGGATTGCCAGGGAAGCAGATACGCAGTATTTT. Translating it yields CASSPGIAREADTQYF.